This T cell receptor beta chain was identified in a study of Graves' ophthalmopathy and Graves' hyperthyroidism. The V gene end was trimmed by 3 bases and the J gene end by 1 base; junction bases not matched to a gene: 16. This CDR3 has 18 residues. Looked up from germline, CDR1 is DFQATT and CDR2 is SNEGSKA (reference sequence). RNA served as the template for amplifying TCR beta CDR3 regions. An opening RT-PCR round employed HTBI primers and preceded a second-round multiplex PCR. TCRdb processed the multiplex PCR reads anew with MiXCR; each CDR3 protein has one entry. The sample gives tens of thousands of distinct CDR3 sequences, roughly 50% of which show up once; about 7% is in the top ten.

The receptor's source is an adult woman with stable Graves' hyperthyroidism. The V and J genes are TRBV20-1 and TRBJ2-7; TRBD2 aligns across 9 bases. Specimen: peripheral blood. Written as DNA, the CDR3 is TGCAGTGCTAGTGGCCCCCGACTAGCGGATGTGTGGTCCTACGAGCAGTACTTC. It yields the protein CSASGPRLADVWSYEQYF.